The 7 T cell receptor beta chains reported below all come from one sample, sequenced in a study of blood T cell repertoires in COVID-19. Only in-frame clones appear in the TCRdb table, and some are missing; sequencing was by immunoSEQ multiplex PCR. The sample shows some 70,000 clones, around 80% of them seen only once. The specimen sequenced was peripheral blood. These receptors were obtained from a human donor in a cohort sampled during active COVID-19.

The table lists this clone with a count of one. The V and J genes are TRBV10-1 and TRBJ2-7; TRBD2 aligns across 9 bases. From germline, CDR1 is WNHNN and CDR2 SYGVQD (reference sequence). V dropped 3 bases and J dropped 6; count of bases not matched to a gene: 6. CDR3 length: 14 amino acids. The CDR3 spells CASSDAGGQGEQYF. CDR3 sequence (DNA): TGCGCCAGCAGTGATGCGGGGGGGCAGGGCGAGCAGTACTTC.

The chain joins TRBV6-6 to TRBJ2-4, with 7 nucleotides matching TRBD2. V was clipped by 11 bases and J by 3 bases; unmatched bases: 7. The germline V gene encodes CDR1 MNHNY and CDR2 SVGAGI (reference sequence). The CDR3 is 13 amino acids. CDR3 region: CAGGVSDKNIQYF. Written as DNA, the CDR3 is TGTGCCGGGGGGGTTTCGGACAAAAACATTCAGTACTTC.

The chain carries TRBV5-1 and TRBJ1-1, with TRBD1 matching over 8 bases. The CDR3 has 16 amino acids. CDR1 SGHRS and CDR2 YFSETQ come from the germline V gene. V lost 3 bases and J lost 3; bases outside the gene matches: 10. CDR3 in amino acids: CASSWGAGGEDTEAFF. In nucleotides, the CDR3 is TGCGCCAGCAGCTGGGGGGCAGGGGGCGAGGACACTGAAGCTTTCTTT.

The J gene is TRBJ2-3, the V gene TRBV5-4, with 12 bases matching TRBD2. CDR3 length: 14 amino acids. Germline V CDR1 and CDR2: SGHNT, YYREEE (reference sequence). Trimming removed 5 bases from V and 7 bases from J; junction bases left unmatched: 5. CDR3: CASSSTSGSYTQYF. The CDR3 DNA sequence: TGTGCCAGCAGTTCGACTAGCGGGAGTTATACGCAGTATTTT. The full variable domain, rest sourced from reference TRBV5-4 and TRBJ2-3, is ETGVTQSPTHLIKTRGQQVTLRCSSQSGHNTVSWYQQALGQGPQFIFQYYREEENGRGNFPPRFSGLQFPNYSSELNVNALELDDSALYLCASSSTSGSYTQYFGPGTRLTVL.

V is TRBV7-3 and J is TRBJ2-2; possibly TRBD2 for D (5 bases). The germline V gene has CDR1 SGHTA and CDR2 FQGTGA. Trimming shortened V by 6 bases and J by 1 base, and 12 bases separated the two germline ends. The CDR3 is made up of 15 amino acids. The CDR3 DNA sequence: TGTGCCAGCAGTCCTTTAAGCGGGAACACCGGGGAGCTGTTTTTT. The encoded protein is CASSPLSGNTGELFF.

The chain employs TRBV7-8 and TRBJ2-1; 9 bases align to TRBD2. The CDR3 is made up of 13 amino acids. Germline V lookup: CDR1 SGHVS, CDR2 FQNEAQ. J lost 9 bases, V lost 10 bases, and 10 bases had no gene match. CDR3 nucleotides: TGTGCCAACGGTGGCGGGAGGGCCGGTGAGCAGTTCTTC. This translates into CANGGGRAGEQFF.

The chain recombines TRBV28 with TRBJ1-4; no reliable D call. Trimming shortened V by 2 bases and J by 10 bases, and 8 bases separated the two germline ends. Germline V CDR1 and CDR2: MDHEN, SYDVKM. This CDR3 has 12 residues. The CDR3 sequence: CASSLTRLKLFF. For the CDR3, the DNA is TGTGCCAGCAGTTTAACTAGGCTAAAACTGTTTTTT.